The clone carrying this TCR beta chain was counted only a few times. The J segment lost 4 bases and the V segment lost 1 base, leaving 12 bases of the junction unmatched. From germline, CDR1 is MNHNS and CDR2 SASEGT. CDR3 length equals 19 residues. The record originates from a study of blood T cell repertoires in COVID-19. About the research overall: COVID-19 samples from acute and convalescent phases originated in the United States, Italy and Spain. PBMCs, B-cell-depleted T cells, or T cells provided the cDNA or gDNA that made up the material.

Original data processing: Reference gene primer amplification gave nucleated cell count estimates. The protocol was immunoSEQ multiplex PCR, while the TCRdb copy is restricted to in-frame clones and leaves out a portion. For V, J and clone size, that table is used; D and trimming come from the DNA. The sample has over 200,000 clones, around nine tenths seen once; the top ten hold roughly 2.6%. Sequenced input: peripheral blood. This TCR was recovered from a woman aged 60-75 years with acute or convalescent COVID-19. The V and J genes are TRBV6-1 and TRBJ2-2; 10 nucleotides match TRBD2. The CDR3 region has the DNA TGTGCCAGCAGTGAAGAGGCTAGCGGGAGAGGCTTTGGCACCGGGGAGCTGTTTTTT. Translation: CASSEEASGRGFGTGELFF.